The 19 T cell receptor beta chains below all came from one sample that was sequenced in a study of blood T cell repertoires in COVID-19 (TCRdb year 2020). The receptor library was made with the immunoSEQ multiplex PCR assay. TCRdb stores this immuneACCESS table with in-frame sequences only. Part of the clones is absent; in the studies checked, under half of the shortfall reflects unresolved V genes, and no reason is known for the rest. This sample comprises approximately 310,000 clones, approximately 91% of them detected only once. The ten largest clones add up to 4.5% to 5.5% of the sample. Sequencing was performed on PBMCs or T cells enriched from blood (not recorded which). The receptor set was obtained from a man aged 60 to 75 who had recovered from COVID-19.

The rearrangement uses TRBV7-9 and TRBJ2-7; 11 bases fit TRBD1. The CDR3 sequence is 16 residues long. The V gene's germline CDR1 is SEHNR and CDR2 FQNEAQ (reference sequence). The V and J ends lost 4 bases and 4 bases, in that order; junction bases with no gene match: 9. The CDR3 spells CASSSLSGTGGYEQYF. The CDR3 DNA reads as TGTGCCAGCAGCTCTCTTTCCGGGACAGGGGGTTACGAGCAGTACTTC.

The sample holds one count of this clone. This sample also contains other DNA sequences that code for the same CDR3. The chain recombines TRBV7-9 with TRBJ1-1, with D perhaps matching TRBD1 (5 bases). The CDR3 is 13 residues long. The germline gives CDR1 SEHNR, CDR2 FQNEAQ (reference sequence). V lost 5 bases and J lost 2, with 9 bases in between. CDR3 sequence (DNA): TGTGCCAGCAGCCTGGGGCAAAACACTGAAGCTTTCTTT. This translates into CASSLGQNTEAFF.

The chain uses TRBV24-1 and TRBJ2-1, with D possibly TRBD2 on 6 matching bases. V gave up 0 bases and J gave up 6 bases, with 8 bases separating them. The germline V gene encodes CDR1 KGHDR and CDR2 SFDVKD. The CDR3 spans 14 residues. CDR3 DNA sequence: TGTGCCACCAGTGATTTGGGACTAACCAATGAGCAGTTCTTC. Amino acids: CATSDLGLTNEQFF.

The chain is built from TRBV7-9 and TRBJ2-3; the D is unclear. CDR1 is SEHNR and CDR2 is FQNEAQ in the germline V gene (reference sequence). There are 13 residues in the CDR3. V shed 3 bases and J shed 0 bases, with 4 bases lying between them. The CDR3 bases are TGTGCCAGCAGCTTCGGTAGCACAGATACGCAGTATTTT. The encoded protein is CASSFGSTDTQYF.

This clone has a handful of counts. This chain joins TRBV6-5 and TRBJ2-7; tentatively, D is TRBD2 (6 bases). CDR1 is MNHEY, CDR2 SVGAGI, per germline. V was shortened by 5 bases and J by 12 bases, with 26 bases between the two germline ends. This CDR3 comprises 15 residues. In DNA form, the CDR3 reads TGTGCCAGCAGTCTAGACCAGGACGGGACTGGTATTAGGTACTTC. This gives the protein CASSLDQDGTGIRYF.

The chain couples TRBV28 to TRBJ1-4, with a tentative D call TRBD1 (5 bases). The CDR3 has 14 residues. Germline assignment: CDR1 MDHEN and CDR2 SYDVKM. The V end lost 6 bases, the J end lost 4 bases, and 12 bases lay between the germline ends. This chain's CDR3 is CASRQGLSNEKLFF. The CDR3 DNA reads TGTGCCAGCAGGCAGGGTCTCAGTAATGAAAAACTGTTTTTT.

The chain links TRBV11-1 to TRBJ1-4; D is ambiguous. Germline CDR1 SGHAT, CDR2 FQDESV (reference sequence). The CDR3 extends over 16 amino acids. Deletions cut 5 bases from V and 2 bases from J, with 15 bases between. The CDR3 loop reads CASSPSGGLTNEKLFF. The CDR3 nucleotides are TGTGCCAGCAGCCCGAGTGGAGGGCTCACTAATGAAAAACTGTTTTTT.

This clone was observed a handful of times. The V and J genes are TRBV11-2 and TRBJ2-1; unclear D gene. The germline V and J ends were trimmed by 1 base and 9 bases, with 4 bases remaining between them. The CDR3 spans 11 residues. The germline V gene encodes CDR1 SGHAT and CDR2 FQNNGV. The CDR3 loop reads CASSLAGEQFF. In DNA, the CDR3 is TGTGCCAGCAGCTTAGCAGGTGAGCAGTTCTTC.

This clone showed up just a few times. The chain has TRBV5-1 and TRBJ1-2, with 9 bases identical to TRBD1. J gave up 1 base and V 1 base, and 2 bases lay outside the gene matches. CDR3 size: 15 residues. Looked up from germline, CDR1 is SGHRS and CDR2 is YFSETQ. This chain's CDR3 is CASSLPDRGNYGYTF. DNA of the CDR3: TGCGCCAGCAGCTTGCCGGACAGGGGTAACTATGGCTACACCTTC. The full variable domain, its missing parts supplied by reference TRBV5-1 and TRBJ1-2, is KAGVTQTPRYLIKTRGQQVTLSCSPISGHRSVSWYQQTPGQGLQFLFEYFSETQRNKGNFPGRFSGRQFSNSRSEMNVSTLELGDSALYLCASSLPDRGNYGYTFGSGTRLTVV.

The rearrangement uses TRBV24-1 and TRBJ2-1; TRBD2 is a possible D gene (5 bases). The CDR3 spans 13 residues. Germline values: CDR1 KGHDR, CDR2 SFDVKD. V lost 10 bases to trimming and J lost 2 bases, with 11 bases between them. The CDR3 coding sequence is TGTGCCACTATGCCGGGAACCTACAATGAGCAGTTCTTC. Encoded protein: CATMPGTYNEQFF.

The chain combines TRBV4-3 with TRBJ2-4; no clear D. CDR3 length: 15 residues. V was pared by 1 base and J by 6 bases, with 13 bases between. Germline V CDR1 and CDR2: LGHNA, YSLEER. The CDR3 loop reads CASSQGIDIPNIQYF. In DNA, the CDR3 is TGCGCCAGCAGCCAAGGAATTGACATCCCAAACATTCAGTACTTC.

The chain uses TRBV5-1 and TRBJ2-1; D possibly corresponds to TRBD2 (6 bases). The CDR3 extends over 15 amino acids. Germline V CDR1 and CDR2: SGHRS, YFSETQ. V lost 2 bases and J 4 bases, leaving 13 bases between the germline ends. CDR3 DNA sequence: TGCGCCAGCAGCTTAGGGGCGGGAAGATACAATGAGCAGTTCTTC. Its protein is CASSLGAGRYNEQFF.

The chain is built from TRBV7-9 and TRBJ2-5, with 9 bases that match TRBD1. The CDR3 loop spans 15 amino acids. With 5 bases clipped from V and 5 bases from J, the junction kept 9 bases outside the gene matches. Looked up from germline, CDR1 is SEHNR and CDR2 is FQNEAQ (reference sequence). The CDR3 loop is CASSHRTGAGETQYF. DNA for the CDR3: TGTGCCAGCAGCCATCGGACAGGGGCGGGGGAGACCCAGTACTTC.

The chain combines TRBV7-3 with TRBJ2-1, with D possibly being TRBD2 (5 bases). The length of the CDR3 is 15 residues. V was cut by 2 bases and J by 7 bases, with 15 bases left in between. Germline V CDR1 and CDR2: SGHTA, FQGTGA. CDR3 residues: CASSLLASRRNEQFF. In DNA form, the CDR3 reads TGTGCCAGCAGCTTACTAGCTTCCCGAAGGAATGAGCAGTTCTTC.

V and J are TRBV6-5 and TRBJ1-2, with D possibly matching TRBD1 (5 bases). CDR3 length equals 16 residues. Trimming removed 0 bases from V and 2 bases from J, with 13 bases in between. The germline gives CDR1 MNHEY, CDR2 SVGAGI. CDR3 in DNA: TGTGCCAGCAGTTACTCCTTAGGGGCAGGGAACTATGGCTACACCTTC. This encodes CASSYSLGAGNYGYTF.

J is TRBJ2-5 and V is TRBV9, with TRBD1 matching 12 bases. Unmatched junction bases numbered 7, after V lost 2 bases and J lost 5 bases. Germline V gene lookup returns CDR1 SGDLS and CDR2 YYNGEE. The CDR3 runs 16 residues. The CDR3 DNA sequence: TGTGCCAGCAGCGTGGCCGGGACAGGGGGCGCCGAGACCCAGTACTTC. Encoded protein: CASSVAGTGGAETQYF.

The DNA for the CDR3 is TGTGCCAGCAGTCTTAGAGGGGGGGCGAACACCGGGGAGCTGTTTTTT. Translating gives CASSLRGGANTGELFF. The J gene is TRBJ2-2, the V gene TRBV27; tentatively, D is TRBD2 (7 bases). The V and J ends lost 5 bases and 0 bases respectively, with 13 bases between them. Germline CDR1 and CDR2: MNHEY and SMNVEV (reference sequence). The CDR3 covers 16 residues.

This clone has only one observation. The chain recombines TRBV19 with TRBJ1-1, with 7 positions matching TRBD1. CDR3 length: 13 amino acids. Trimming removed 9 bases from V and 5 bases from J; junction bases left unmatched: 9. The germline gives CDR1 LNHDA, CDR2 SQIVND (reference sequence). CDR3 in DNA: TGTGCCAGCGGACTCAGGGGGTCGACTGAAGCTTTCTTT. Amino acids: CASGLRGSTEAFF.

V is TRBV6-5 and J is TRBJ2-3; 7 nucleotides align to TRBD1. The CDR3 has 15 amino acids. Germline V CDR1 and CDR2: MNHEY, SVGAGI. V lost 2 bases to trimming and J lost 7 bases; unmatched junction nucleotides: 9. The CDR3 region has the DNA TGTGCCAGCAGTTACGAATACAGGGGCGGATATACGCAGTATTTT. As protein: CASSYEYRGGYTQYF.